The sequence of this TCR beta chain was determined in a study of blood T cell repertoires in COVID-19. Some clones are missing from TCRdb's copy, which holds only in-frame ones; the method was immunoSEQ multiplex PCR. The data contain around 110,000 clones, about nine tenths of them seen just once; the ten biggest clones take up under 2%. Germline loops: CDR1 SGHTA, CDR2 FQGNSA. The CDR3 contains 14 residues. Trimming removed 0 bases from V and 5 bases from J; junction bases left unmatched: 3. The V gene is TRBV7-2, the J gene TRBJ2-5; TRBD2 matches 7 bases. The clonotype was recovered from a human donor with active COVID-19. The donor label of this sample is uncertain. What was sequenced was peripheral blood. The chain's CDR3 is CASSLAAGVETQYF. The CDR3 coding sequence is TGTGCCAGCAGCTTAGCTGCGGGGGTGGAGACCCAGTACTTC.